This TCR beta chain was profiled in a study of T-cell memory formation after mild COVID-19. V was cut by 6 bases and J by 0 bases, with 10 bases left in between. The CDR3 length is 13 residues. CDR1 is SGHDT, CDR2 YYEEEE, per germline. Constant-segment primers were used for 5'RACE, and the resulting TCR alpha and TCR beta cDNA libraries carried sample barcodes and UMIs. TCRdb redid the calling of the 5' RACE reads with MiXCR, one entry per CDR3 protein. The data contain fewer than 150,000 distinct CDR3 sequences, over 20% of them singletons. This clonotype originated in a man aged 18 to 30 who had mild COVID-19 (a few samples of this study predate the infection). Cell type and time point are not known. V and J are TRBV5-6 and TRBJ2-7; tentatively, D is TRBD1 (6 bases). The source material was PBMCs or a T cell subset sorted from them (not recorded which). The CDR3 DNA reads TGTGCCAGCAACTCGGACAGCTCCTACGAGCAGTACTTC. Amino acids: CASNSDSSYEQYF.